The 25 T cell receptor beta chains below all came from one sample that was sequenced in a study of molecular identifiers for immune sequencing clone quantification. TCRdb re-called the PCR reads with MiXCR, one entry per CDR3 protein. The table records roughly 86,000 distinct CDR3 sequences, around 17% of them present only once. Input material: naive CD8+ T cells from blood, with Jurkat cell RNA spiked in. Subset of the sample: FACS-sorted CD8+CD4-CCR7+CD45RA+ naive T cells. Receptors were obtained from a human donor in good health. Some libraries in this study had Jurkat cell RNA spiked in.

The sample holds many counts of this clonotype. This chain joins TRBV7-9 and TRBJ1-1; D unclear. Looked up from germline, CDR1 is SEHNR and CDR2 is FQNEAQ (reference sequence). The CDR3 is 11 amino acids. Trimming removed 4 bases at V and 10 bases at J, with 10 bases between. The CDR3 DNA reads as TGTGCCAGCAGCTCAGGCGCTGGAGCTTTCTTT. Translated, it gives CASSSGAGAFF.

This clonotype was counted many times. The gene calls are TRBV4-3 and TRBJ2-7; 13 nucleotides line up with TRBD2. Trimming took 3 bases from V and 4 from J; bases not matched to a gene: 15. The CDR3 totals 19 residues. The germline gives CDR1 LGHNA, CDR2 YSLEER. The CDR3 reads CASSQVVGLAGVVGYEQYF. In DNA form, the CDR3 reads TGCGCCAGCAGCCAGGTCGTAGGACTAGCGGGAGTAGTCGGGTACGAGCAGTACTTC.

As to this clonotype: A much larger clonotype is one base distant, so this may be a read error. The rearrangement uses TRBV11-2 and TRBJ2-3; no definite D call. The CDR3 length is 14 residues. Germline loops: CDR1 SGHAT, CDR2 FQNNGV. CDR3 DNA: TGTGCCAGCAGCTTTTCGGCAGTCACAGATGCGCAGTATTTT. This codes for CASSFSAVTDAQYF. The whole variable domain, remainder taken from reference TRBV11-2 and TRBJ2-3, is EAGVAQSPRYKIIEKRQSVAFWCNPISGHATLYWYQQILGQGPKLLIQFQNNGVVDDSQLPKDRFSAERLKGVDSTLKIQPAKLEDSAVYLCASSFSAVTDAQYFGPGTRLTVL.

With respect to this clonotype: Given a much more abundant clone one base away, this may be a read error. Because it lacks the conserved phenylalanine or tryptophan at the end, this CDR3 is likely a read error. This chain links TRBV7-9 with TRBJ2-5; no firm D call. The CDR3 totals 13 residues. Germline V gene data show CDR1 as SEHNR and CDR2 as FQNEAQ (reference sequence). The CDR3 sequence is CASSPVAQEAQYS. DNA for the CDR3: TGTGCCAGCAGCCCCGTAGCACAAGAGGCCCAGTACTCC.

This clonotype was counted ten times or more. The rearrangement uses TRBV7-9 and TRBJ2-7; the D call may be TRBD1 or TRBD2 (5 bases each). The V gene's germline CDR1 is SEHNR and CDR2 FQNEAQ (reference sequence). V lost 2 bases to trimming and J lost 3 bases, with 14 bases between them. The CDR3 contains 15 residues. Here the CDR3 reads CASSLPQGANYEQYF. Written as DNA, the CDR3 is TGTGCCAGCAGCTTACCCCAGGGAGCAAACTACGAGCAGTACTTC.

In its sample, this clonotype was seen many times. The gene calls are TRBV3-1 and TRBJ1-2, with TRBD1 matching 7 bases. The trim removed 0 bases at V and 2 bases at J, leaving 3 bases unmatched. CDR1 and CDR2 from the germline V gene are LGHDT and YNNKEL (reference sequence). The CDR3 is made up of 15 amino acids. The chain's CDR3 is CASSQDRQGNYGYTF. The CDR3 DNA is TGTGCCAGCAGCCAAGACCGACAGGGCAACTATGGCTACACCTTC.

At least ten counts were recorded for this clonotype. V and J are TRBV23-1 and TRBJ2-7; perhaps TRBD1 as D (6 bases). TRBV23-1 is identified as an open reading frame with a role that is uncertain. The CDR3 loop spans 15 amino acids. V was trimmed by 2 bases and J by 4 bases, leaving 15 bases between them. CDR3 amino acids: CASSQMTGATYEQYF. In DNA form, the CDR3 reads TGCGCCAGCAGTCAAATGACAGGCGCGACATACGAGCAGTACTTC.

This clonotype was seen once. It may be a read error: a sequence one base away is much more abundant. For the CDR3, the DNA is TGTGCCAGCAGTCCCGGGTCAGGTTGGTACGAGCAGTACTTC. Its protein product is CASSPGSGWYEQYF. The chain carries TRBV6-2 or TRBV6-3 and TRBJ2-7; D is uncertain. The CDR3 runs to 14 residues. CDR1 is MNHEY, CDR2 SVGEGT, per germline. V lost 5 bases, J lost 4 bases, and 15 bases lay in between.

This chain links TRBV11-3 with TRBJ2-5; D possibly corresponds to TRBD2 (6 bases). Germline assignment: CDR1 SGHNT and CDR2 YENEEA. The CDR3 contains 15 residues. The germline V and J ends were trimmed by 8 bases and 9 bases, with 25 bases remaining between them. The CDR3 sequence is CASAPSDANGEAQYF. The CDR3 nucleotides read TGTGCCAGCGCCCCGTCCGACGCCAACGGGGAGGCCCAGTACTTC.

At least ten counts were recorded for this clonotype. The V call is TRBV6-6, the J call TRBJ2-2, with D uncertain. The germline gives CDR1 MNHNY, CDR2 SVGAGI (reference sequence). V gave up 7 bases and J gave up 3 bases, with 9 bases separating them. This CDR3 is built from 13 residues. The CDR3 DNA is TGTGCCAGCACCTACCGGGACACCGGGGAGCTGTTTTTT. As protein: CASTYRDTGELFF.

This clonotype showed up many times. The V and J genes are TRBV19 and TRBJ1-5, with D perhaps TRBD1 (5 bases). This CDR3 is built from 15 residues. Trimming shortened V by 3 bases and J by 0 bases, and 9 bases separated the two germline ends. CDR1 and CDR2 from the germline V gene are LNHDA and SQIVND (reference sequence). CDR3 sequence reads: CASSITGGSNQPQHF. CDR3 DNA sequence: TGTGCCAGTAGTATTACAGGAGGTAGCAATCAGCCCCAGCATTTT.

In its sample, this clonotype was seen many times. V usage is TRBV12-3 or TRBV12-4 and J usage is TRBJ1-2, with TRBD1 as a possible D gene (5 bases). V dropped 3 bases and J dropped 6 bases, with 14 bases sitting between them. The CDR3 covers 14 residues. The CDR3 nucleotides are TGTGCCAGCAGTTTGGGGCACCACCTTGATGGCTACACCTTC. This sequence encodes CASSLGHHLDGYTF.

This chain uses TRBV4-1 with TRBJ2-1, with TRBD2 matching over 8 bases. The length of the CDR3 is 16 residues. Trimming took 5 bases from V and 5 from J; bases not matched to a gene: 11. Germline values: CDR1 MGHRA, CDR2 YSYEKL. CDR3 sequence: CASSTQQRGGNNEQFF. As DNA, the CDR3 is TGCGCCAGCAGCACCCAACAACGGGGGGGGAACAATGAGCAGTTCTTC.

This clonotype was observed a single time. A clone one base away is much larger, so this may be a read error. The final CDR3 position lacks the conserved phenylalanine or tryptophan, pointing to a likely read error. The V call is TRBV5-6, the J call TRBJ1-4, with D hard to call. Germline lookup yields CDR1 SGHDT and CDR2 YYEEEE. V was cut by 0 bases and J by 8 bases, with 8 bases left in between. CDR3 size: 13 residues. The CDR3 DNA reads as TGTGCCAGCAGCTTGGATGTCGGGGAAAAACTGTTTTTA. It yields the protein CASSLDVGEKLFL.

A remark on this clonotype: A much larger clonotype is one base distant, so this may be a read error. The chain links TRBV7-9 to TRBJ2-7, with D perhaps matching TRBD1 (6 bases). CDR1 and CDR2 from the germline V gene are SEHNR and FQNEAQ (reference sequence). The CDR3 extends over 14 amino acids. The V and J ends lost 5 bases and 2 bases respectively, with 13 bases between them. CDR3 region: CASSGRQDPYEQYF. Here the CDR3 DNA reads TGTGCCAGCAGCGGCCGACAGGACCCCTACGAGCAGTACTTC.

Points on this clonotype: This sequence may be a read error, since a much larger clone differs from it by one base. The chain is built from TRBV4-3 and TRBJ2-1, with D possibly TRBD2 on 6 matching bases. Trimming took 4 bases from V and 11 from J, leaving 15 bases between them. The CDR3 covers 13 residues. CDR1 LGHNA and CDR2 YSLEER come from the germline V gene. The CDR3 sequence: CASSLVGGDKQFF. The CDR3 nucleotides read TGCGCCAGCAGCCTAGTTGGCGGGGATAAGCAGTTCTTC.

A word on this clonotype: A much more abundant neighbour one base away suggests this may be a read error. CDR3 loop: CASSPGGPHEQSF. Written as DNA, the CDR3 is TGTGCCAGCAGCCCCGGCGGTCCGCATGAGCAGTCCTTC. The chain couples TRBV5-6 to TRBJ2-1; the D is unclear. CDR1 is SGHDT, CDR2 YYEEEE, per germline. The CDR3 contains 13 residues.

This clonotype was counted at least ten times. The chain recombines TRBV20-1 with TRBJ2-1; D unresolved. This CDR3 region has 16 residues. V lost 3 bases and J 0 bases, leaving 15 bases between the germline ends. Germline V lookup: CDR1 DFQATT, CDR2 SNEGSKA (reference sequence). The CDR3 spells CSASLRPESSYNEQFF. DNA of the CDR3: TGCAGTGCTAGTCTCCGACCGGAGAGCTCCTACAATGAGCAGTTCTTC.

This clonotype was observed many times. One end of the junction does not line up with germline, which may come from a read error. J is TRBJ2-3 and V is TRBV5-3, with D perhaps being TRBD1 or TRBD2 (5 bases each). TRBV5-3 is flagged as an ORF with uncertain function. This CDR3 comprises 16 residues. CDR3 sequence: CARRLEWDACTDTQYF. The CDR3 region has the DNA TGTGCCAGAAGATTGGAGTGGGACGCCTGCACAGATACGCAGTATTTT.

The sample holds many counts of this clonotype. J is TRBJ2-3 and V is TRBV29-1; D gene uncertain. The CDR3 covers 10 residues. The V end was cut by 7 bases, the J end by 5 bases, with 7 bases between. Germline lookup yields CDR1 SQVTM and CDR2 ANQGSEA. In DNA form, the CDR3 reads TGCAGCGCGCAAGTAGATACGCAGTATTTT. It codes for CSAQVDTQYF.

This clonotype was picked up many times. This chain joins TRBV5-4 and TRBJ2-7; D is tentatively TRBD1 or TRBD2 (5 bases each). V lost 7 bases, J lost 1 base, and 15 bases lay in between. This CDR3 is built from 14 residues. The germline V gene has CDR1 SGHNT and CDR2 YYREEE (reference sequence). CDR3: CASGVVGTSYEQYF. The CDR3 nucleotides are TGTGCCAGCGGAGTTGTAGGGACGTCCTACGAGCAGTACTTC.

The CDR3 loop is CASSFGASGVYEQYF. The CDR3 nucleotides read TGTGCCAGCAGTTTCGGCGCAAGCGGAGTCTACGAGCAGTACTTC. The chain recombines TRBV27 with TRBJ2-7; D might be TRBD2 (5 bases). Looked up from germline, CDR1 is MNHEY and CDR2 is SMNVEV (reference sequence). The CDR3 totals 15 residues. Trimming removed 3 bases at V and 3 bases at J, with 15 bases between.

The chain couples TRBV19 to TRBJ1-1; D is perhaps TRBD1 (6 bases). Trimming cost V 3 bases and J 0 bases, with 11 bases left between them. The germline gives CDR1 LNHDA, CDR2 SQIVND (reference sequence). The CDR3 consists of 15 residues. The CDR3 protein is CASSISGDMNTEAFF. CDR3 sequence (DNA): TGTGCCAGTAGTATTTCTGGGGACATGAACACTGAAGCTTTCTTT.

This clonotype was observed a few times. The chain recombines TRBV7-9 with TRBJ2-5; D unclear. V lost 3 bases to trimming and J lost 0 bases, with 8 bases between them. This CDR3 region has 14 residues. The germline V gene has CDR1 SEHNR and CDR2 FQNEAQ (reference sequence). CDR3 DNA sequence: TGTGCCAGCAGCTTCATGGGTAACCAAGAGACCCAGTACTTC. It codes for CASSFMGNQETQYF.

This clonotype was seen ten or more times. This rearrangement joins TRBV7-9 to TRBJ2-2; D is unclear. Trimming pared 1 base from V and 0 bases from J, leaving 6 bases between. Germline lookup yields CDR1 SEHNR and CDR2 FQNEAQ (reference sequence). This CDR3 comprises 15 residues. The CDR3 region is CASSLVVPNTGELFF. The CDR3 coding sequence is TGTGCCAGCAGCTTAGTGGTACCGAACACCGGGGAGCTGTTTTTT.